Listed below are T cell receptor beta chains from one sample, sequenced in a study of neoadjuvant nivolumab and ipilimumab in lung cancer. Assay: immunoSEQ multiplex PCR; the TCRdb copy retains only in-frame clones and omits some. This sample has approximately 9,000 clones, with over 75% found just once. The sequencing used tumor tissue, collected after neoadjuvant nivolumab, alone or with ipilimumab, at or shortly before surgery. These TCRs come from an adult with non-small cell lung cancer. The CDR3 runs from the conserved cysteine through the conserved F or W. A D gene is named only where the DNA matches it firmly. The size of a clone is reported for some rows only, either as once, few or many, or as a class for expanded clones.

j_call | d_call | clone_size | v_call | cdr3_nt | cdr3_aa
TRBJ1-2 | - | few | TRBV28 | TGTGCCAGCAGTCCCGACAGAAACTATGGCTACACCTTC | CASSPDRNYGYTF
TRBJ1-2 | - | - | TRBV6-6 | TGTGCCAGCAGTCCGACAGCTAACTATGGCTACACCTTC | CASSPTANYGYTF
TRBJ1-1 | - | - | TRBV7-9 | TGTGCCAGCAGCTTAGTTGCAGGGAACACTGAAGCTTTCTTT | CASSLVAGNTEAFF
TRBJ2-2 | - | - | TRBV7-2 | TGTGCCAGCAGCTCCCCCTACACCGGGGAGCTGTTTTTT | CASSSPYTGELFF
TRBJ1-2 | - | - | TRBV19 | TGTGCCAGTAGTTATGGGACTAACTATGGCTACACCTTC | CASSYGTNYGYTF
TRBJ2-7 | - | - | TRBV20-1 | TGCAGCGTCAGGGGTGGGGACGAGCAGTACTTC | CSVRGGDEQYF
TRBJ2-1 | TRBD2 | - | TRBV5-1 | TGCGCCAGCCGCCCTCCCGGGACTAGGTCCAATGAGCAGTTCTTC | CASRPPGTRSNEQFF
TRBJ2-7 | - | - | TRBV7-2 | TGTGCCAGCAGCTCCTGGCAGAGCTCCTACGAGCAGTACTTC | CASSSWQSSYEQYF
TRBJ1-1 | - | - | TRBV7-9 | TGTGCCAGCAGCTTAGGTTTTTTGGACACTGAAGCTTTCTTT | CASSLGFLDTEAFF
TRBJ1-1 | TRBD1 | - | TRBV29-1 | TGCAGCGTTGCACCGACAGGGGCGGGCACTGAAGCTTTCTTT | CSVAPTGAGTEAFF
TRBJ1-1 | TRBD1 | - | TRBV5-4 | TGTGCCAGCAGGGGGGGACAGGGAGACACTGAAGCTTTCTTT | CASRGGQGDTEAFF
TRBJ2-2 | - | - | TRBV19 | TGTGCCAGTAGTATACCGCGACAGGCGAACACCGGGGAGCTGTTTTTT | CASSIPRQANTGELFF
TRBJ2-3 | TRBD2 | - | TRBV11-2 | TGTGCCAGCAGTTTCCTAGCGGGGCGCACAGATACGCAGTATTTT | CASSFLAGRTDTQYF
TRBJ2-1 | - | few | TRBV5-1 | TGCGCCAGCAGCTTAGGCAGTCTCTCCTACAATGAGCAGTTCTTC | CASSLGSLSYNEQFF
TRBJ1-2 | TRBD1 | - | TRBV6-1 | TGTGCCAGCTTCGACAGGGTACGGGCGTATGGCTACACCTTC | CASFDRVRAYGYTF
TRBJ1-1 | - | - | TRBV5-1 | TGCGCCAGCAGCTTGGGGCAGGGGAGGGAAGCTTTCTTT | CASSLGQGREAFF
TRBJ1-4 | TRBD1 | - | TRBV10-3 | TGTGCCATCAGTGGTCAACAGGGGGATGGGGAAAAACTGTTTTTT | CAISGQQGDGEKLFF
TRBJ2-1 | TRBD1 | - | TRBV7-9 | TGTGCCAGCAGCTTACAGGCAGGGGGTAATGAGCAGTTCTTC | CASSLQAGGNEQFF
TRBJ2-1 | - | - | TRBV19 | TGTGCCAGTAGTATATCGGGGGGCGGGTACAATGAGCAGTTCTTC | CASSISGGGYNEQFF
TRBJ2-3 | TRBD1 | - | TRBV29-1 | TGCAGCGTTGACCCAGGGGGCAGAGATACGCAGTATTTT | CSVDPGGRDTQYF
TRBJ1-6 | TRBD1 | - | TRBV9 | TGTGCCAGCAGCCGACAGGGTTCACCCCTCCACTTT | CASSRQGSPLHF
TRBJ2-6 | TRBD1 | - | TRBV19 | TGTGCCAGTAGGACAGGGGGTTTCCGGGCCAACGTCCTGACTTTC | CASRTGGFRANVLTF
TRBJ2-7 | - | - | TRBV5-1 | TGCGCCAGCAGCCCGATGACAGGTCCAAACGAGCAGTACTTC | CASSPMTGPNEQYF
TRBJ1-2 | - | - | TRBV4-2 | TGTGCCAGCAGCCAAGATAGATCAGGGGCGACGATTAACTATGGCTACACCTTC | CASSQDRSGATINYGYTF
TRBJ1-1 | - | - | TRBV5-1 | TGCGCCAGCAGCTTGGAACAGATGAACACTGAAGCTTTCTTT | CASSLEQMNTEAFF
TRBJ2-4 | - | - | TRBV4-2 | TGTGCCAGCAGCCAAGCATATACTAGTGATGCCCCAGCCAAAAACATTCAGTACTTC | CASSQAYTSDAPAKNIQYF
TRBJ1-2 | - | - | TRBV4-1 | TGCGCCAGCAGCCAAGAATCACAGGGCTATGGCTACACCTTC | CASSQESQGYGYTF
TRBJ1-3 | - | few | TRBV18 | TGTGCCAGCTCACTTAACAGGGACTTCTCTGGAAACACCATATATTTT | CASSLNRDFSGNTIYF
TRBJ1-1 | TRBD1 | - | TRBV29-1 | TGCAGCGTTGCAGGGGGCAAGAACACTGAAGCTTTCTTT | CSVAGGKNTEAFF
TRBJ2-3 | - | - | TRBV5-5 | TGTGCCAGCAGCCAAAGACCGGATACGCAGTATTTT | CASSQRPDTQYF
TRBJ1-1 | - | once | TRBV18 | TGTGCCAGCTCACCGTGGGGGAACACTGAAGCTTTCTTT | CASSPWGNTEAFF
TRBJ2-6 | - | - | TRBV11-3 | TGTGCCAGCAGCTACGCTGGGGCCAACGTCCTGACTTTC | CASSYAGANVLTF
TRBJ2-7 | - | - | TRBV6-5 | TGTGCCAGCAGTTATCACCAAGCTTACGAGCAGTACTTC | CASSYHQAYEQYF
TRBJ1-5 | - | once | TRBV5-1 | TGCGCCAGCAGCTTGGCAGGGTACGACAATCAGCCCCAGCATTTT | CASSLAGYDNQPQHF
TRBJ2-1 | - | - | TRBV6-5 | TGTGCCAGCAGTTACTTGGAGATGGCCTACAATGAGCAGTTCTTC | CASSYLEMAYNEQFF